The following is a T cell receptor (beta chain) sequence with its context. The antigen is unknown. The data stem from a study of PD-1 blockade in classical Hodgkin lymphoma. Regarding the study as a whole: A significant rise in TCR diversity by C4D1 was seen for CD4+ but not CD8+ cells.

The assay was immunoSEQ multiplex PCR, and TCRdb's table has in-frame clones only and misses some. Of around 92,000 clones listed, 75% to 85% are singletons. As for time point: cycle 4 day 1 (C4D1), after 5 to 7 weeks of nivolumab. All the patients suffered relapse after autologous stem cell transplantation, and brentuximab vedotin exposure differed. In germline, CDR1 is LGHNA, CDR2 YSLEER. Between the trimmed V and J ends, which lost 4 bases and 6 bases, there was a span of 11 bases. CDR3 length: 13 amino acids. The chain joins TRBV4-3 to TRBJ2-3, with a possible D match to TRBD1 (5 bases). This sequence was found in a human donor with classical Hodgkin lymphoma. The sample was peripheral blood mononuclear cells (PBMCs), taken before the fourth cycle of nivolumab. For the CDR3, the DNA is TGCGCCAGCAGCCCCTTTGCAGGGGATACGCAGTATTTT. It translates to CASSPFAGDTQYF.